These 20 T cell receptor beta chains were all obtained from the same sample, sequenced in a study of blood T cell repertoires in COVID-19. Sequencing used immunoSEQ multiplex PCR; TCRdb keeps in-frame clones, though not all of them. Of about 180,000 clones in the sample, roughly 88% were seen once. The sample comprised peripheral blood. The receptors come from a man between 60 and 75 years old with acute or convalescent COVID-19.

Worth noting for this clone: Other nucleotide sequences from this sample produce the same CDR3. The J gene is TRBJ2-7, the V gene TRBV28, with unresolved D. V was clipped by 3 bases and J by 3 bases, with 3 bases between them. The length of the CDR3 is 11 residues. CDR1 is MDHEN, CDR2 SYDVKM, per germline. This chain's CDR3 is CASSFRYEQYF. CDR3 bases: TGTGCCAGCAGTTTCCGCTACGAGCAGTACTTC.

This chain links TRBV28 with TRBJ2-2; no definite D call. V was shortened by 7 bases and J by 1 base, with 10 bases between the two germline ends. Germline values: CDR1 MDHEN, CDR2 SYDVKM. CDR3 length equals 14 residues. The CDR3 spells CASNSPGNTGELFF. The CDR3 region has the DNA TGTGCCAGCAACTCGCCTGGGAACACCGGGGAGCTGTTTTTT. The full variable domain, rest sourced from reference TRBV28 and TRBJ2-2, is DVKVTQSSRYLVKRTGEKVFLECVQDMDHENMFWYRQDPGLGLRLIYFSYDVKMKEKGDIPEGYSVSREKKERFSLILESASTNQTSMYLCASNSPGNTGELFFGEGSRLTVL.

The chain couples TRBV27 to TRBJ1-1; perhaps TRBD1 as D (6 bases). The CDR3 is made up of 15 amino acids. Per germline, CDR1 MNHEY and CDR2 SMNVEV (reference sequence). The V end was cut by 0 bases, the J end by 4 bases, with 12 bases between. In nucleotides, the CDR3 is TGTGCCAGCAGTTTATCGGCAGGGGTGGCCACTGAAGCTTTCTTT. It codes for CASSLSAGVATEAFF.

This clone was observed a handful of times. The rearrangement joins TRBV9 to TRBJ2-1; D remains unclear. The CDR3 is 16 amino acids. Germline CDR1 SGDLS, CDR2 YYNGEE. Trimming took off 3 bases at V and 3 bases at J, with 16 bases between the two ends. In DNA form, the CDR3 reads TGTGCCAGCAGCGCCCCTCTCACCGGTGACTACAATGAGCAGTTCTTC. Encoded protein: CASSAPLTGDYNEQFF.

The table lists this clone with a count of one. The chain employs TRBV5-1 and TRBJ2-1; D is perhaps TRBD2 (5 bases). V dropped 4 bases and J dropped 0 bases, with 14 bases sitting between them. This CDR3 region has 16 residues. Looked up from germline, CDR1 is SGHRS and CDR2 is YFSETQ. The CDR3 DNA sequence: TGCGCCAGCAGCCGGACCGCTGGGAGCTCCTACAATGAGCAGTTCTTC. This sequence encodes CASSRTAGSSYNEQFF.

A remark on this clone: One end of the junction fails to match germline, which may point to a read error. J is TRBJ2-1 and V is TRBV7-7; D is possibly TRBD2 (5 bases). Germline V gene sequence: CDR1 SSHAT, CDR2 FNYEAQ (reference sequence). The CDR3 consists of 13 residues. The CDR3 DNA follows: TGTGCTAGCAGCCTCGGGGACTACAATGAGCAGTTCTTC. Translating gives CASSLGDYNEQFF.

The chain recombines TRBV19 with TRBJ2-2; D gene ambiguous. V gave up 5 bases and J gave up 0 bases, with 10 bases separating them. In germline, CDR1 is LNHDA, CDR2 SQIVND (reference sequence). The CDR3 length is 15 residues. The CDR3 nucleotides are TGTGCCAGTAGTCCTTGGCGGACGAACACCGGGGAGCTGTTTTTT. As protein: CASSPWRTNTGELFF.

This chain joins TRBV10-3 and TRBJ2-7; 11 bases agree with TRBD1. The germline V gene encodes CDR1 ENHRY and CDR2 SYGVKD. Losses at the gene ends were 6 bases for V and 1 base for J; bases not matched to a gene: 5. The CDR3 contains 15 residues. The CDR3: CAIRGTGGGSYEQYF. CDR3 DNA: TGTGCCATCAGGGGGACAGGGGGTGGGTCCTACGAGCAGTACTTC.

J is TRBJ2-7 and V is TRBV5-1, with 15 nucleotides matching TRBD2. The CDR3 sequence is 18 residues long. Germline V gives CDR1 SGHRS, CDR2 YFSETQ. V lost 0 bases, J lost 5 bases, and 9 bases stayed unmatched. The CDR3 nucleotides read TGCGCCAGCAGCTTGGGCTCGGGACTAGCGGGAGGAGGGAACGAGCAGTACTTC. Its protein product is CASSLGSGLAGGGNEQYF.

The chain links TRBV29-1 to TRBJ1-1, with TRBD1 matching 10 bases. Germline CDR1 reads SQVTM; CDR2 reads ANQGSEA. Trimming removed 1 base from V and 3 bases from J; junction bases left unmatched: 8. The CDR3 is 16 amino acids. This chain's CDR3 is CSVEVAGQGRDTEAFF. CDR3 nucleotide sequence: TGCAGCGTTGAAGTAGCGGGACAGGGGAGGGACACTGAAGCTTTCTTT.

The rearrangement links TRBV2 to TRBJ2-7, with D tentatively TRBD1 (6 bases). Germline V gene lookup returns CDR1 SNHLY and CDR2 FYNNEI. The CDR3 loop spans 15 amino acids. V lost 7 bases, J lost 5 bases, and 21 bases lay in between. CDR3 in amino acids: CASTEGQGSFHEQYF. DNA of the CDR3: TGTGCCAGCACCGAGGGGCAGGGGAGTTTCCACGAGCAGTACTTC.

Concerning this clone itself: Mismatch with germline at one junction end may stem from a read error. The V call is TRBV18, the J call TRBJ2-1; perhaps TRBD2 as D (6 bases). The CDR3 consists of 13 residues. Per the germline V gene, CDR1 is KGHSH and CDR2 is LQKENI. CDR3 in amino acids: CASSPGETGEELF. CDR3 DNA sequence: TGTGCCAGCTCACCAGGGGAGACGGGAGAAGAACTCTTC.

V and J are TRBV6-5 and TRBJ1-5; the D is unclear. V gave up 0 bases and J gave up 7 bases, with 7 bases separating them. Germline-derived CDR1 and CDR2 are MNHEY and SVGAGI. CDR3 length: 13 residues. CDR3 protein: CASSYSQRQPQHF. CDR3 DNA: TGTGCCAGCAGTTACTCGCAGCGGCAGCCCCAGCATTTT.

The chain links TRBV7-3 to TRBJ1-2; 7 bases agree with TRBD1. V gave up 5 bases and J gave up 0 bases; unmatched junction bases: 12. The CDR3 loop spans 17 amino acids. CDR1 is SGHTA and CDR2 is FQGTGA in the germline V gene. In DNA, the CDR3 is TGTGCCAGCAGCCCCGGACGCCGGGACAGCCCTAACTATGGCTACACCTTC. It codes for CASSPGRRDSPNYGYTF.

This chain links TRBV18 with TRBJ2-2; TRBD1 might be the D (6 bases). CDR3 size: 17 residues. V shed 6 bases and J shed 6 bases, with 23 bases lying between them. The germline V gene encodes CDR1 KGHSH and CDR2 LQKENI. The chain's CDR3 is CASSSTRRVQGAGELFF. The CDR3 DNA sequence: TGTGCCAGCTCTTCCACTCGAAGGGTACAGGGTGCCGGGGAGCTGTTTTTT.

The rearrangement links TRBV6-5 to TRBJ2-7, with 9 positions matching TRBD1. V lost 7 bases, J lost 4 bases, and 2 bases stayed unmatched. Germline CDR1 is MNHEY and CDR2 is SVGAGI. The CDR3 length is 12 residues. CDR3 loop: CASIGQGYEQYF. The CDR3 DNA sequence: TGTGCCAGCATCGGACAGGGGTACGAGCAGTACTTC.

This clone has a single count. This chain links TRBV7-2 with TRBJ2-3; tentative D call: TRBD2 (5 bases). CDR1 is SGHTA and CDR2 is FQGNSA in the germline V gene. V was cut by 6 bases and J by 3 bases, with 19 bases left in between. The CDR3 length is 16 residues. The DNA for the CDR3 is TGTGCCAGCAGTCTGGTCCGAGGGCTCGGGACAGATACGCAGTATTTT. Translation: CASSLVRGLGTDTQYF. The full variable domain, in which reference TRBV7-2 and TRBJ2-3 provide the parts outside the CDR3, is GAGVSQSPSNKVTEKGKDVELRCDPISGHTALYWYRQSLGQGLEFLIYFQGNSAPDKSGLPSDRFSAERTGGSVSTLTIQRTQQEDSAVYLCASSLVRGLGTDTQYFGPGTRLTVL.

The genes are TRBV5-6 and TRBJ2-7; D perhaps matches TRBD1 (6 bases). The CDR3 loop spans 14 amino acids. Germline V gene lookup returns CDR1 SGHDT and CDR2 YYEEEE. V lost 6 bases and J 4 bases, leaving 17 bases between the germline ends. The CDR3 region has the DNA TGTGCCAGCACCCTGGGATTTACAGGGTACGAGCAGTACTTC. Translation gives CASTLGFTGYEQYF.

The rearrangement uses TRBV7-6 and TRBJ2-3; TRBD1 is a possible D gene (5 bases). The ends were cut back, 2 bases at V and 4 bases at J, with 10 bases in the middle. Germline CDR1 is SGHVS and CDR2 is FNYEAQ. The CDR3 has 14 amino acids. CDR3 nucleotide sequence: TGTGCCAGCAGCTTATCAGGGAACGCAGATACGCAGTATTTT. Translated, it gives CASSLSGNADTQYF.

CDR3 nucleotides: TGTGCCAGCAGCTCCCGGGACATCATCTACTCTGGGGCCAACGTCCTGACTTTC. Amino acid sequence: CASSSRDIIYSGANVLTF. The chain joins TRBV7-2 to TRBJ2-6; tentative D call: TRBD1 (6 bases). V lost 4 bases and J lost 0, with 16 bases in between. Germline-derived CDR1 and CDR2 are SGHTA and FQGNSA. The CDR3 extends over 18 amino acids.